These 26 T cell receptor beta chains share one sample of origin, sequenced in a study of shared clonotypes between healthy human individuals (dated by TCRdb to 2020 to 2021). The method was the immunoSEQ multiplex PCR assay. Sourced from immuneACCESS, this table was stored by TCRdb with only in-frame sequences that have V and J called. A share of the clones is absent; for the studies checked, an unresolved V gene accounts for under half, and the remainder has no known explanation. This sample has 2 million to 2.5 million clones in its table, and roughly 93% of those were observed once. 0.35% to 0.5% of the sample lies in the top ten. The sequenced material came from naive CD4+ T cells from PBMCs. Taken with the paper, the label for cell subset or site translates to: CD45RA+ positively selected. The source is a man between 18 and 29 years old in good health. Some clones in this sample may be carry-over from other donors' samples.

This chain connects TRBV29-1 to TRBJ2-7; no clear D gene. The length of the CDR3 is 14 residues. The V gene lost 2 bases and the J gene lost 3 bases, with 14 bases spanning the gap. Germline V gene lookup returns CDR1 SQVTM and CDR2 ANQGSEA. As DNA, the CDR3 is TGCAGCGTTGAATTGGCCATGGGGAACTACGAGCAGTACTTC. It is translated as CSVELAMGNYEQYF.

The chain couples TRBV5-4 to TRBJ1-1, with 8 bases identical to TRBD1. The germline CDR1 and CDR2 sequences are SGHNT and YYREEE (reference sequence). This CDR3 comprises 16 residues. Trimming cost V 4 bases and J 4 bases; bases outside gene matches: 12. The CDR3 here is CASSLRDRPRGTEAFF. Written as DNA, the CDR3 is TGTGCCAGCAGCCTGCGGGACAGGCCCCGGGGCACTGAAGCTTTCTTT.

This chain links TRBV4-2 with TRBJ2-2, with 14 bases fitting TRBD2. J was trimmed by 7 bases and V by 4 bases; bases with no gene match: 17. The CDR3 covers 20 residues. Germline V gives CDR1 LGHNA, CDR2 YNFKEQ. CDR3 protein: CASSLLPPRLAGGLSGELFF. In DNA, the CDR3 is TGTGCCAGCAGCCTTCTCCCCCCCAGACTAGCGGGAGGGTTAAGCGGGGAGCTGTTTTTT.

A few counts support this clone. The chain recombines TRBV6-5 with TRBJ1-2, with 8 bases matching TRBD1. Unmatched junction bases numbered 9, after V lost 5 bases and J lost 7 bases. From germline, CDR1 is MNHEY and CDR2 SVGAGI. This CDR3 is 14 amino acids long. Here the CDR3 reads CASSTKQGAGGYTF. CDR3 bases: TGTGCCAGCAGTACAAAGCAGGGGGCTGGTGGCTACACCTTC.

The chain is built from TRBV6-5 and TRBJ2-7; TRBD2 agrees at 10 bases. The CDR3 is 15 amino acids. The germline V gene encodes CDR1 MNHEY and CDR2 SVGAGI. V gave up 7 bases and J gave up 1 base; unmatched junction bases: 7. CDR3 region: CASIRAGGGSYEQYF. The CDR3 DNA reads TGTGCCAGCATCCGAGCGGGAGGGGGGTCCTACGAGCAGTACTTC.

V usage is TRBV10-3 and J usage is TRBJ2-1, with a tentative D call TRBD1 (6 bases). Germline CDR1 reads ENHRY; CDR2 reads SYGVKD. V dropped 8 bases and J dropped 5 bases, with 16 bases sitting between them. The CDR3 runs to 14 residues. The CDR3 reads CAIGQDRSNNEQFF. The CDR3 region has the DNA TGTGCCATCGGGCAGGACAGATCTAACAATGAGCAGTTCTTC.

In DNA, the CDR3 is TGTGCCAGCAGTAACAGGGGGCTTTCAGATACGCAGTATTTT. This encodes CASSNRGLSDTQYF. J is TRBJ2-3 and V is TRBV6-6; 9 nucleotides align to TRBD1. Germline V lookup: CDR1 MNHNY, CDR2 SVGAGI (reference sequence). CDR3 length: 14 residues. J was trimmed by 4 bases and V by 5 bases; bases with no gene match: 4.

The chain combines TRBV19 with TRBJ2-1; D not resolved. Germline-derived CDR1 and CDR2 are LNHDA and SQIVND (reference sequence). The CDR3 is 13 amino acids. V was cut by 2 bases and J by 5 bases, with 7 bases left in between. Here the CDR3 reads CASSIIPDNEQFF. CDR3 coding DNA: TGTGCCAGTAGTATAATCCCAGACAATGAGCAGTTCTTC.

CDR3 residues: CASSPPGDGEQYF. The CDR3 bases are TGTGCCAGCAGCCCCCCGGGGGACGGCGAGCAGTACTTC. This chain connects TRBV6-5 to TRBJ2-7; TRBD2 might be the D (6 bases). Between the trimmed V and J ends, which lost 6 bases and 6 bases, there was a span of 15 bases. This CDR3 comprises 13 residues. The germline V gene has CDR1 MNHEY and CDR2 SVGAGI.

This clone was seen a few times. This chain joins TRBV18 and TRBJ2-1; D ambiguous. The CDR3 has 12 residues. V lost 2 bases to trimming and J lost 8 bases, with 7 bases between them. Germline V gene data show CDR1 as KGHSH and CDR2 as LQKENI. The chain's CDR3 is CASSPAADEQFF. The CDR3 DNA sequence: TGTGCCAGCTCACCAGCTGCCGATGAGCAGTTCTTC.

The table lists this clone with a count of one. This sequence joins TRBV7-9 and TRBJ2-2; D might be TRBD2 (6 bases). Trimming removed 2 bases from V and 5 bases from J, with 12 bases in between. CDR3 length equals 15 residues. The germline V gene encodes CDR1 SEHNR and CDR2 FQNEAQ (reference sequence). Here the CDR3 DNA reads TGTGCCAGCAGCTTACTGACTAGTAGGACCGGGGAGCTGTTTTTT. Translating it yields CASSLLTSRTGELFF.

The chain uses TRBV28 and TRBJ2-5, with D tentatively TRBD1 (8 bases). The CDR3 consists of 15 residues. Germline-derived CDR1 and CDR2 are MDHEN and SYDVKM. With 4 bases removed from V and 5 bases from J, the gap between germline ends came to 17 bases. In DNA form, the CDR3 reads TGTGCCAGCAGTTACGGACAGGGAGGGCAGGAGACCCAGTACTTC. Protein: CASSYGQGGQETQYF.

The rearrangement uses TRBV28 and TRBJ1-4; D is undetermined. V shed 6 bases and J shed 8 bases, with 16 bases lying between them. CDR1 is MDHEN and CDR2 is SYDVKM in the germline V gene. The CDR3 totals 14 residues. In nucleotides, the CDR3 is TGTGCCAGCAGCACCCCGGAGACGGGGGAAAAACTGTTTTTT. Protein sequence: CASSTPETGEKLFF.

The chain has TRBV10-3 and TRBJ1-2; a weak D match, TRBD1 (6 bases). Trimming removed 8 bases from V and 3 bases from J, with 16 bases in between. Germline assignment: CDR1 ENHRY and CDR2 SYGVKD. The CDR3 length is 14 residues. The CDR3 nucleotides read TGTGCCATCGGAACAGGGCAACGAGACTATGGCTACACCTTC. It encodes CAIGTGQRDYGYTF.

This clone was found a few times. The gene calls are TRBV6-6 and TRBJ1-1, with 9 bases lining up with TRBD1. The V and J ends lost 8 bases and 3 bases, in that order; junction bases with no gene match: 4. Germline V gene lookup returns CDR1 MNHNY and CDR2 SVGAGI (reference sequence). This CDR3 comprises 13 residues. Here the CDR3 reads CASYRDRDTEAFF. CDR3 coding DNA: TGTGCCAGCTACCGGGACAGGGACACTGAAGCTTTCTTT.

This clone has just one count. This chain joins TRBV5-1 and TRBJ2-5; 9 bases line up with TRBD1. V shed 0 bases and J 4 bases; nucleotides not matched to a gene: 13. The V gene's germline CDR1 is SGHRS and CDR2 YFSETQ. This CDR3 region has 18 residues. Here the CDR3 reads CASSLAFGTGLGGETQYF. For the CDR3, the DNA is TGCGCCAGCAGCTTGGCATTTGGGACAGGGCTTGGGGGAGAGACCCAGTACTTC.

The chain links TRBV6-6 to TRBJ2-2, with D perhaps assigned TRBD1 or TRBD2 (5 bases each). There are 15 residues in the CDR3. Germline V gene lookup returns CDR1 MNHNY and CDR2 SVGAGI (reference sequence). Trimming stripped 6 bases from V and 6 bases from J, with 17 bases between. DNA for the CDR3: TGTGCCAGCAGCCCCGGGACCTCCGTCTCCGGGGAGCTGTTTTTT. Translation: CASSPGTSVSGELFF.

This sequence joins TRBV6-1 and TRBJ1-2; TRBD1 agrees at 9 bases. Unmatched junction bases numbered 9, after V lost 3 bases and J lost 4 bases. This CDR3 has 16 amino acids. Germline lookup yields CDR1 MNHNS and CDR2 SASEGT. The CDR3 nucleotides are TGTGCCAGCAGTGACCGGCCGGGACAGGGACCCTATGGCTACACCTTC. This codes for CASSDRPGQGPYGYTF.

This chain links TRBV2 with TRBJ1-1, with D perhaps TRBD1 (5 bases). V lost 7 bases and J lost 2, with 14 bases in between. CDR3 length equals 14 residues. Germline CDR1 is SNHLY and CDR2 is FYNNEI. The CDR3, as DNA: TGTGCCAGCAATTTATTTAGGGGCAACACTGAAGCTTTCTTT. It is translated as CASNLFRGNTEAFF.

The J gene is TRBJ2-7, the V gene TRBV19; D is ambiguous. The germline V and J ends were trimmed by 10 bases and 2 bases, with 15 bases remaining between them. This CDR3 comprises 13 residues. The germline V gene encodes CDR1 LNHDA and CDR2 SQIVND (reference sequence). This CDR3 reads CATSDRRPYEQYF. CDR3 DNA sequence: TGTGCCACCTCGGATCGACGGCCCTACGAGCAGTACTTC.

About this clone itself: Additional DNA sequences in this sample encode the identical CDR3. The chain has TRBV18 and TRBJ2-7; 9 nucleotides match TRBD2. The CDR3 spans 14 residues. The V gene's germline CDR1 is KGHSH and CDR2 LQKENI. Germline trimming cut 3 bases from V and 2 bases from J; bases unmatched to any gene: 2. The CDR3 bases are TGTGCCAGCTCACCGGGACTAGCCACCTACGAGCAGTACTTC. Protein sequence: CASSPGLATYEQYF.

The J gene is TRBJ1-3, the V gene TRBV5-1, with a tentative D call TRBD1 (6 bases). The CDR3 loop spans 14 amino acids. Germline V gene data show CDR1 as SGHRS and CDR2 as YFSETQ. Trimming left V 4 bases short and J 0 bases short, with 8 bases between. In DNA form, the CDR3 reads TGCGCCAGCAGCCAGGGGTTCTCTGGAAACACCATATATTTT. Protein product: CASSQGFSGNTIYF.

The chain joins TRBV11-2 to TRBJ1-1; D is uncertain. V dropped 3 bases and J dropped 1 base, with 9 bases sitting between them. CDR1 is SGHAT and CDR2 is FQNNGV in the germline V gene. The CDR3 contains 14 residues. CDR3: CASSFNHPNTEAFF. Here the CDR3 DNA reads TGTGCCAGCAGCTTCAATCACCCGAACACTGAAGCTTTCTTT.

This clone appeared a single time. The chain couples TRBV5-1 to TRBJ2-7; TRBD1 matches 9 bases. Germline lookup yields CDR1 SGHRS and CDR2 YFSETQ. Trimming removed 4 bases from V and 5 bases from J; junction bases left unmatched: 7. This CDR3 spans 14 amino acids. The CDR3 is CASSGGQGFDEQYF. CDR3 nucleotide sequence: TGCGCCAGCAGCGGGGGACAGGGTTTCGACGAGCAGTACTTC.

V usage is TRBV5-1 and J usage is TRBJ2-3, with a tentative D call TRBD1 (6 bases). Trimming shortened V by 1 base and J by 8 bases, and 17 bases separated the two germline ends. This CDR3 is 15 amino acids long. Germline values: CDR1 SGHRS, CDR2 YFSETQ. Written as DNA, the CDR3 is TGCGCCAGCAGCTTGACCGGCACCTTGGGGGCTACGCAGTATTTT. It is translated as CASSLTGTLGATQYF.

This CDR3 reads CASSTPAGRQETQYF. Written as DNA, the CDR3 is TGTGCCAGCAGTACGCCCGCAGGACGGCAAGAGACCCAGTACTTC. The rearrangement links TRBV28 to TRBJ2-5; no clear D gene. The CDR3 length is 15 residues. Trimming stripped 5 bases from V and 2 bases from J, with 15 bases between. Germline CDR1 reads MDHEN; CDR2 reads SYDVKM.